This note documents a single T cell receptor (beta chain) sequence. This clonotype has only a few counts. No cognate antigen has been identified for it. No base quality values were provided; no much bigger clone lies one nucleotide off. Including the terminal cysteine and phenylalanine, the CDR3 comprises 15 residues. Solely the CDR3 DNA is kept, with 45 bases framed from the first base. The germline V gene provides CDR1 MNHEY and CDR2 SVGAGI. From V the trimming removes 5 bases and from J it removes 5 bases, while the gene matches leave 12 bases of the junction unaccounted for. These data come from a study of CD8 T cells in ankylosing spondylitis (dated by TCRdb to 2015 to 2018). Regarding the research as a whole: To find TCR variants linked to disease, the study profiled T cell receptor beta repertoires in ankylosing spondylitis patients and healthy donors. In total, the full study cohort was made up of 95 to 110 healthy donors and roughly 27 ankylosing spondylitis patients. Peripheral blood was sampled, and synovial fluid was also collected from ankylosing spondylitis patients. The investigation overall reported the following: According to the report, matched synovial fluid samples from ankylosing spondylitis patients were significantly enriched for the disease-linked clones. Blood from ankylosing spondylitis patients appeared to be characterized by a TCR beta motif made up of fewer than ten highly homologous amino acid variants. Some of the motif variants had been reported before in the synovial fluid and blood of reactive arthritis patients, a finding that suggests common disease-initiation mechanisms. A CD8+ phenotype was shown by the disease-linked clones, which were found at relatively low frequencies in peripheral blood.

Sequencing instrument: Illumina HiSeq 2500. TCR beta libraries were prepared by quantitative 5'-RACE with molecular barcodes. Per the authors' processing: A new computational method, built on a probabilistic model of VDJ rearrangement, was used to identify disease-linked TCR variants. TCRdb itself trimmed the public reads at Q25 with fastp, ran MiXCR and retained productive beta chains. Entries that share a CDR3 protein sequence are merged under the most common genes and DNA. Clone size and V and J calls follow TCRdb, not the original study. The sample table records around 450,000 distinct CDR3 sequences; roughly a quarter of these occur just once. 0.89% of the sample comes from the top ten.

Material for sequencing was blood, either unsorted or a sorted T cell fraction (not recorded which). This clonotype originated in a male donor with ankylosing spondylitis. Recombination joined TRBV6-5 with TRBJ2-7; 7 central bases correspond to TRBD1. The sequence in DNA is TGTGCCAGCAGTAATCGAAGACAGGGAACGGACGAGCAGTACTTC. Its amino acids are CASSNRRQGTDEQYF.